What follows describes a single T cell receptor (beta chain). Its antigen is currently unknown. These data come from a study of CXCR3-negative and CXCR3-positive naive CD8 T cells. UMI-labeled 5' RACE TRB cDNA libraries were prepared from the cells. Reanalyzing the 5' RACE reads, TCRdb keeps one entry per CDR3 protein, without DNA. Its clone listing holds 100,000 to 150,000 distinct CDR3 sequences. Study conclusions and caveats: TRB CDR3s were more hydrophobic in CXCR3-positive than in CXCR3-negative naive cells. Partial loss of CXCR3 expression followed cryopreservation; most assays used fresh PBMCs. Comparison of naive subsets found surface CD5 to be comparable, and TCR strength was inferred on the basis of TRB CDR3 properties. Both naive subsets showed comparably high diversity, and memory CD8+ cells showed much lower diversity.

The CDR3 consists of 12 residues. The TCR originated in a human donor in good health. Some clones in this sample may be carry-over from other donors' samples. The chain recombines TRBV12-3 or TRBV12-4 with TRBJ2-5. Sequencing was carried out using naive CXCR3- CD8+ T cells from blood. Subset given: CD45RO-CCR7+CD27+CD95- naive CD8+ T cells lacking CXCR3 (TNR3-). The CDR3 loop reads CASSFSGKTQYF.